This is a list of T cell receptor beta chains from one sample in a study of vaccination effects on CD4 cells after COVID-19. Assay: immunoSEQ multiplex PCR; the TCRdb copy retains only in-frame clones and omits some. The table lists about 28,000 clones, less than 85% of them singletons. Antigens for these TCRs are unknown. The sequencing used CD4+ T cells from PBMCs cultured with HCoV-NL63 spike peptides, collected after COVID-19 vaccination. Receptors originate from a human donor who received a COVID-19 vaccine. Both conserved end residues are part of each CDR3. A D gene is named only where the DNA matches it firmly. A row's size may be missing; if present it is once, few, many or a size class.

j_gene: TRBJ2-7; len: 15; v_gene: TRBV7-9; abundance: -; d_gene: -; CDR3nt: TGTGCCAGCAGCTTCTCCCGGACGACCTCCTACGAGCAGTACTTC; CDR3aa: CASSFSRTTSYEQYF
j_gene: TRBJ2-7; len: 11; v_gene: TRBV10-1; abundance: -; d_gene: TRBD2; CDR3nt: TGCGCCAGCGGAAGCGCGGGAGACAAGTACTTC; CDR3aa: CASGSAGDKYF
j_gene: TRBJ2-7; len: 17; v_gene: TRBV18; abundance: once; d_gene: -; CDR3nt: TGTGCCAGCTCGCGCCGGACTTTCGAGAAGCGTGTCCCCGAGCAGTACTTC; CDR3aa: CASSRRTFEKRVPEQYF
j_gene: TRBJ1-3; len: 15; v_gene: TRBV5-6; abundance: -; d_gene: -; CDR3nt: TGTGCCAGCAGCTTGGGGCGGCGCTCTGGAAACACCATATATTTT; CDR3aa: CASSLGRRSGNTIYF
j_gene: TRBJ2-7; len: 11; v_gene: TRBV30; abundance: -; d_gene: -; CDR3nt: TGTGCCTGGAGTGTAACAGGGGAGCAGTACTTC; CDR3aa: CAWSVTGEQYF
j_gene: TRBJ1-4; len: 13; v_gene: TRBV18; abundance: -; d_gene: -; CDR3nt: TGTGCCAGCTCACAAGCAACTAATGAAAAACTGTTTTTT; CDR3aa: CASSQATNEKLFF
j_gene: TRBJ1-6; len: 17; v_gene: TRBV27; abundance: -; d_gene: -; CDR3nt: TGTGCCAGCAGTACCCCTCACGGATTCCTTCGAAATTCACCCCTCCACTTT; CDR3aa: CASSTPHGFLRNSPLHF
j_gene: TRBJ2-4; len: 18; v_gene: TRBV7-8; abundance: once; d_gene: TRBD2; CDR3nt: TGTGCCAGCAGCCCCGGACTAGCGGGAGGGGTAGCCAAAAACATTCAGTACTTC; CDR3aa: CASSPGLAGGVAKNIQYF
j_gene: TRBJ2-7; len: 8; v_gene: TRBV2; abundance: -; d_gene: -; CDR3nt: TGTGCCAGCAACGAGCAGTACTTC; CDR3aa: CASNEQYF
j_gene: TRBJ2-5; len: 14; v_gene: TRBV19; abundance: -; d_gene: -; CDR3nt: TGTGCCAGTAGTATAGATCAATTTTTGGGCAGGTGGTACTTC; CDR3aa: CASSIDQFLGRWYF
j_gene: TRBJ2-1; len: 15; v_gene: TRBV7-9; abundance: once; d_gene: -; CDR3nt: TGTGCCAGCAGCCCCAGACTCACGGAAGGTCATGAGCAGTTCTTC; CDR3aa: CASSPRLTEGHEQFF
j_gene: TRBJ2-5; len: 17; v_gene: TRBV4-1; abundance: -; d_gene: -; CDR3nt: TGCGCCAAGCGGAGGTCTAGCGATGGGAAAACCCAAGAGACCCAGTACTTC; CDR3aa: CAKRRSSDGKTQETQYF
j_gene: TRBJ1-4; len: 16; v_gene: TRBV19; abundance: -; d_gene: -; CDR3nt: TGTGCCAGTAGTCCGAACGGGGGGGGAATATATGAAAAACTGTTTTTT; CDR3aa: CASSPNGGGIYEKLFF
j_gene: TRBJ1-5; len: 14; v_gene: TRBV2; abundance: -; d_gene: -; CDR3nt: TGTGCCAGCAGTGTGACAGGTACCCGGTCGCCCCAGCATTTT; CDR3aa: CASSVTGTRSPQHF
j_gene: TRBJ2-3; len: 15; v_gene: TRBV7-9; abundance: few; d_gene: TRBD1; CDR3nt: TGTGCCAGCAGCAGGGGGCAGGGCGGGACAGATACGCAGTATTTT; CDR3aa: CASSRGQGGTDTQYF
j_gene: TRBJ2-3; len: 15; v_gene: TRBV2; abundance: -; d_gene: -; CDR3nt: TGTGCCAGCTCGTTAGGACTTCCTAACACAGATACGCAGTATTTT; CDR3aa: CASSLGLPNTDTQYF
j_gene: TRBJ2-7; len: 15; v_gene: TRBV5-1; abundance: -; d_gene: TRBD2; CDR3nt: TGCGCCAGCAGCTTGACTAGCGGGAGACGTAACGAGCAGTACTTC; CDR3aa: CASSLTSGRRNEQYF
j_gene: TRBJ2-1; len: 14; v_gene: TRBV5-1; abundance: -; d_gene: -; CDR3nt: TGCGCCAGCAGCTTTAGTTCATCCTACAATGAGCAGTTCTTC; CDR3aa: CASSFSSSYNEQFF
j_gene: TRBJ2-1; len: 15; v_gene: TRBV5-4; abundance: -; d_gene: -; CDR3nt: TGTGCCAGCAGCTTGGCAGTGGTGGGACACAATGAGCAGTTCTTC; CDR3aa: CASSLAVVGHNEQFF
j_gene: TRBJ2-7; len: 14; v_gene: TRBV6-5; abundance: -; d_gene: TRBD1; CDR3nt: TGTGCCAGCAGTTACCGGGACAGGGGCTACGAGCAGTACTTC; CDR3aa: CASSYRDRGYEQYF
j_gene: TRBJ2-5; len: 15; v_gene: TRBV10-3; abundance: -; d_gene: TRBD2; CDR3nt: TGTGCCATCAGTGAGTCGGGCAGGGAGGGAGAGACCCAGTACTTC; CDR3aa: CAISESGREGETQYF
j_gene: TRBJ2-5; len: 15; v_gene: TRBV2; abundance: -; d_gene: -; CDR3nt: TGTGCCAGCAGTGTTGTGGACGGATGGGGAGAGACCCAGTACTTC; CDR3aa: CASSVVDGWGETQYF
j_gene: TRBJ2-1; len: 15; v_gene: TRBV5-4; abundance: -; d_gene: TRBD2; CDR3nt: TGTGCCAGCAGCCTACTAGCGGGAGGGGGCAATGAGCAGTTCTTC; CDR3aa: CASSLLAGGGNEQFF
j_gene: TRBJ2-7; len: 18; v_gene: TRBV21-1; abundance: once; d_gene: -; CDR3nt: TGTGCCAGCAGCAAAGGTCATGAGGTCACAGCTAACAGAAACGAGCAGTACTTC; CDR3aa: CASSKGHEVTANRNEQYF
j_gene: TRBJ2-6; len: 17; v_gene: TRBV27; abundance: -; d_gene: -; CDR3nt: TGTGCCAGCAGCCATACAAGGTGGGGCGATGGGGCCAACGTCCTGACTTTC; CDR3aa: CASSHTRWGDGANVLTF
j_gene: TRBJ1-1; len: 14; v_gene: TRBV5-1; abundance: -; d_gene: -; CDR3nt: TGCGCCAGCAGCTTGGGGCCCGTATCCACTGAAGCTTTCTTT; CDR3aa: CASSLGPVSTEAFF
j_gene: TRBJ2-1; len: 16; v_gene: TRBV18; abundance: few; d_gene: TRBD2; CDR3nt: TGTGCCAGCTCACCAGCTGGCGGGGGGAGTGGAAGTGAGCAGTTCTTC; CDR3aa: CASSPAGGGSGSEQFF
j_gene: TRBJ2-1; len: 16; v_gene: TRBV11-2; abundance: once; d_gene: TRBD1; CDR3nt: TGTGCCAGCAGCACGAGAGGACAGGTCGGCGACAATGAGCAGTTCTTC; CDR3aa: CASSTRGQVGDNEQFF
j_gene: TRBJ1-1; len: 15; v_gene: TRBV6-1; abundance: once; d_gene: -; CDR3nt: TGTGCCAGCAGTGAAGGGACAGCTATCAACACTGAAGCTTTCTTT; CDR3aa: CASSEGTAINTEAFF
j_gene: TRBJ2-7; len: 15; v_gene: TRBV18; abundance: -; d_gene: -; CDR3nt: TGTGCCAGCTCACGCGAACAGGGTAGCTCCTACGAGCAGTACTTC; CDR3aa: CASSREQGSSYEQYF
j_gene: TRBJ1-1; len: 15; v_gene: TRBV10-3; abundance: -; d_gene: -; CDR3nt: TGTGCCATCAGTGAGGAGACGGCCAAGAACACTGAAGCTTTCTTT; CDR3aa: CAISEETAKNTEAFF
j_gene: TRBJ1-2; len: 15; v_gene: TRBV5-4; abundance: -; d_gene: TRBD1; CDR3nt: TGTGCCAGCAGCTCTTCCAAACAGGGGAACTATGGCTACACCTTC; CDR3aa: CASSSSKQGNYGYTF
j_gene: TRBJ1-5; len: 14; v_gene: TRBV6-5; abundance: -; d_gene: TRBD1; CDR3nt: TGTGCCAGTAGGGGGCAGGGGAGTGGTCAGCCCCAGCATTTT; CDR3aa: CASRGQGSGQPQHF
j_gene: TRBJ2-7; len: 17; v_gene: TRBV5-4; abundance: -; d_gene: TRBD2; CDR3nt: TGTGCCAGCAGCTTGGACGCTATGAGCGGGAGTCGTCTCGAGCAGTACTTC; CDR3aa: CASSLDAMSGSRLEQYF
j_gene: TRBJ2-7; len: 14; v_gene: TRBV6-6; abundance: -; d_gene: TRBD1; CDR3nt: TGTGCCAGCAGGATGACAGGGGGTTCCCGCGAGCAGTACTTC; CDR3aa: CASRMTGGSREQYF
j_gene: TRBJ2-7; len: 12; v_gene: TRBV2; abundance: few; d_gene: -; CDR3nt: TGTGCCAGCAGTGAAGCAATCTACGAGCAGTACTTC; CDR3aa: CASSEAIYEQYF
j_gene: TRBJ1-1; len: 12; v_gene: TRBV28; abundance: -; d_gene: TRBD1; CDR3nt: TGTGCCAGCAGGGGACAGTTACCCGAAGCTTTCTTT; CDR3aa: CASRGQLPEAFF
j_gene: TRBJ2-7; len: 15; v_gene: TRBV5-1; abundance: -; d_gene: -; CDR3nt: TGCGCCAGCAGCCCATCTGGGACCGCCCTCCACGAGCAGTACTTC; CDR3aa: CASSPSGTALHEQYF
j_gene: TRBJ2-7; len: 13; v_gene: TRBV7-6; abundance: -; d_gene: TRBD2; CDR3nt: TGTGCCAGCAGCGGTAGCGGGAACTACGAGCAGTACTTC; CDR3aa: CASSGSGNYEQYF
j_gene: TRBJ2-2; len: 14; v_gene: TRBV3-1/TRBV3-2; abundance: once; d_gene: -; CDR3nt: TGTGCCAGCAGAGAGAGCGGATACACCGGGGAGCTGTTTTTT; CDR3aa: CASRESGYTGELFF
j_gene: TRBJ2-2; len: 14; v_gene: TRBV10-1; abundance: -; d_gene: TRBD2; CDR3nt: TGCGCCAGCAGGACTAGCGGGAGAACCGGGGAGCTGTTTTTT; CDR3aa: CASRTSGRTGELFF
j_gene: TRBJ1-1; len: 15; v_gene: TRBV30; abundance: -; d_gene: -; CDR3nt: TGTGCCTGGAAGCCCCTAGGCTTTCCCAACACTGAAGCTTTCTTT; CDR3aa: CAWKPLGFPNTEAFF
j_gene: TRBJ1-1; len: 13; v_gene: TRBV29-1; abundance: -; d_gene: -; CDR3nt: TGCAGCGTTAAAGGGGCCATGAGCACTGAAGCTTTCTTT; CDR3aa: CSVKGAMSTEAFF
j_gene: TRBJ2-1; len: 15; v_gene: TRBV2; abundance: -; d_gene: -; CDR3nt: TGTGCCAGCAGTGAAACAGGATCCTCCTACAATGAGCAGTTCTTC; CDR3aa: CASSETGSSYNEQFF
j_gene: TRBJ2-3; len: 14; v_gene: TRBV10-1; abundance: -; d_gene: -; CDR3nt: TGCGCCAGCAGTGGACAGATAAGCACAGATACGCAGTATTTT; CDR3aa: CASSGQISTDTQYF
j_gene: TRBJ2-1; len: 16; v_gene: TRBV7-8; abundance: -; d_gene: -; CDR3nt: TGTGCCAGCAGCTTAGCGCAAGTCAGCTCCTACAATGAGCAGTTCTTC; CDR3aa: CASSLAQVSSYNEQFF
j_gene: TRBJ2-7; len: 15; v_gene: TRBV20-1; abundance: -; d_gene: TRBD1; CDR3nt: TGCAGTGCTAGTTCCGGGACAGGGGGCGCCTACGAGCAGTACTTC; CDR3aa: CSASSGTGGAYEQYF
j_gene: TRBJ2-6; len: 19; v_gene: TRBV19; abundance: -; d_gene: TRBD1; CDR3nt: TGTGCCAGTACCGCTACGGGGACAGGGGAATCATCTGGGGCCAACGTCCTGACTTTC; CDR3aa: CASTATGTGESSGANVLTF